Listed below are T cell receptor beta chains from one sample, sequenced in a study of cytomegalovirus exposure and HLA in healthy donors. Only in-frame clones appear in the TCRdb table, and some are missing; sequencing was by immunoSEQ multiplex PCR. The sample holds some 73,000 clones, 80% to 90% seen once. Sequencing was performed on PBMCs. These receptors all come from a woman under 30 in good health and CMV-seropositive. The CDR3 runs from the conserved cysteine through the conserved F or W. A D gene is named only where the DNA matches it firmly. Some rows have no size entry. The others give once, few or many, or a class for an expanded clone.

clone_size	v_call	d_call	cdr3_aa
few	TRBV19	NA	CASSMKSGVAEAFF
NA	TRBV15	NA	CATSSPTRDSGGEQYF
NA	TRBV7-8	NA	CASSLAWGGPDEKLFF
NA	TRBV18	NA	CASSQTTGLNTEAFF
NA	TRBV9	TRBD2	CASSAWEGQDTQYF
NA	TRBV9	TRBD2	CASSPGTSGPRETQYF
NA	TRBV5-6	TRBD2	CASSPGTSGRFYEQYF
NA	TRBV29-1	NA	CSVVLGVNQPQHF
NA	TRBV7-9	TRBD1	CASSLSPGTGRNTEAFF
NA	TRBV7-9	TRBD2	CASSPLAGGGDTQYF
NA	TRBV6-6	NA	CASSSSVSTDTQYF
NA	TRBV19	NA	CASSISLNTEAFF
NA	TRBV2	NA	CASRRGGEQFF
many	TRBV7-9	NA	CASSLSGGWDYGYTF
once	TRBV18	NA	CASSTGRGLGYEQYF
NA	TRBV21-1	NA	CASSRRTETYEQYF
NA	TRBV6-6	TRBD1	CASKNGGTGFAYEQYF
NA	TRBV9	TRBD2	CASSSPLAGGPRRETQYF
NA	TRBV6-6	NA	CASSYTGHASGNTIYF
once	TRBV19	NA	CASSILGVSLGQPQHF
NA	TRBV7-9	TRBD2	CASSSMGGRRETQYF
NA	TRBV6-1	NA	CASSGQVQETQYF
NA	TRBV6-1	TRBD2	CASRSGGGSYEQYF
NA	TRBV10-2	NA	CASSGGPRTDTQYF
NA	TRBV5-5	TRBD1	CASSFSGRGQYEQYF
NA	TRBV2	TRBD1	CASSEAGGRNQPQHF
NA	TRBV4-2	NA	CASSQDARRGKNEQFF
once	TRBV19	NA	CASTRGNYGYTF
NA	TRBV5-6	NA	CASSRFRTAEGWTEAFF
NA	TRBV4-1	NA	CASSHGTRETQYF
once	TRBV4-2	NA	CASSQETARAETQYF
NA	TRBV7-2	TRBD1	CASSRDRNTEAFF
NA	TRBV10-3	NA	CAISGPGANTEAFF
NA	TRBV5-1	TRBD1	CASSPGQGAIDYGYTF
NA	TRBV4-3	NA	CASSQDLVYEQFF
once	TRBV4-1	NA	CASSQARDIGTEAFF